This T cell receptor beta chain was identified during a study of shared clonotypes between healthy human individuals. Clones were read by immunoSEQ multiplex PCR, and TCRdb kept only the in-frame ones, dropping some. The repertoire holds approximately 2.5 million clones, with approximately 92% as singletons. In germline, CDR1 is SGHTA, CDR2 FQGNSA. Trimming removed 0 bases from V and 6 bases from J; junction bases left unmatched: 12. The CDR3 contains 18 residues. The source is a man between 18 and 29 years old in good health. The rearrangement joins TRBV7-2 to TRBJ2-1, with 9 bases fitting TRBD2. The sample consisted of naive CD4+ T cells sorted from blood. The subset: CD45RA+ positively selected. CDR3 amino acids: CASSLAPLWRGGPNEQFF. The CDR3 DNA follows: TGTGCCAGCAGCTTAGCGCCTCTTTGGCGGGGGGGCCCCAATGAGCAGTTCTTC.